This T cell receptor (beta chain) was sequenced for a study of blood T cell repertoires in COVID-19. Study-wide background: The origin of the acute and convalescent COVID-19 samples was the United States, Italy and Spain. PBMCs, B-cell-depleted T cells, or T cells were the source of the cDNA or gDNA that made up the material.

Authors' analysis steps: Nucleated cell number was recorded as an estimate derived from reference gene primer amplification. Profiling relied on immunoSEQ multiplex PCR, and the TCRdb table lists in-frame clones only, not all of them. The DNA was the basis for D and trimming; V, J and clone size are from that table. This table has more than 80,000 clones, roughly 82% appearing once. With V trimmed by 5 bases and J by 8 bases, 7 bases remained unmatched. Germline CDR1 and CDR2: SGHTA and FQGTGA. CDR3 size: 14 residues. The receptor was derived from a man in his fifties with active COVID-19. The chain has TRBV7-3 and TRBJ1-2; TRBD1 matches 11 bases. Input material: peripheral blood. The CDR3 sequence: CASSPGQGAWGYTF. The CDR3 coding sequence is TGTGCCAGCAGCCCCGGACAGGGGGCATGGGGCTACACCTTC.